This T cell receptor beta chain was recorded in a study of glioma-infiltrating T cells. TCR alpha and beta CDR3 regions were amplified from RNA using iRepertoire nested multiplex PCR. Input was roughly 85-450 ng of tissue mRNA or PBMC total RNA. Each CDR3 protein gets one entry after TCRdb re-called the multiplex PCR reads with MiXCR. The table includes 150,000 to 200,000 distinct CDR3 sequences, about 46% detected once. V lost 6 bases, J lost 1 base, and 18 bases lay in between. The CDR3 sequence is 15 residues long. Germline lookup yields CDR1 DFQATT and CDR2 SNEGSKA (reference sequence). Ten or more counts support this clonotype.

The chain uses TRBV20-1 and TRBJ1-1; no clear D gene. Sequencing used glioma tissue, nonneoplastic brain tissue, or PBMCs (not recorded which). This receptor was taken from a human donor with low-grade glioma or glioblastoma, undergoing nonglioma brain surgery, or in good health (not recorded which). DNA of the CDR3: TGCAGTGCCCAAGGCGAGTTGAGCAAGAACACTGAAGCTTTCTTT. Its translation is CSAQGELSKNTEAFF.